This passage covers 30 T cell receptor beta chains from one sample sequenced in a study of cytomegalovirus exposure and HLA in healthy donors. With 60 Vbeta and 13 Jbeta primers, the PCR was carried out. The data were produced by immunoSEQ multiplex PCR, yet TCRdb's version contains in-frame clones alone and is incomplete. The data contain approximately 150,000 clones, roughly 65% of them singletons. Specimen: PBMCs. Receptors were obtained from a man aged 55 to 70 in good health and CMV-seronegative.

DNA of the CDR3: TGTGCCAGCAGCTTAGCGGTGCGAGAAGAGACCCAGTACTTC. This encodes CASSLAVREETQYF. The chain carries TRBV7-2 and TRBJ2-5; no reliable D call. The CDR3 runs to 14 residues. Germline V lookup: CDR1 SGHTA, CDR2 FQGNSA. V lost 0 bases, J lost 3 bases, and 8 bases lay in between.

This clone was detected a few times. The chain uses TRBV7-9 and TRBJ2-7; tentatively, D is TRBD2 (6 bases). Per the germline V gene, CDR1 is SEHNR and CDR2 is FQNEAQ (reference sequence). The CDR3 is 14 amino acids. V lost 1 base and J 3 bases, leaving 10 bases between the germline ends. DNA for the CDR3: TGTGCCAGCAGCTTAGGAGTTAGCGGCTACGAGCAGTACTTC. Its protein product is CASSLGVSGYEQYF.

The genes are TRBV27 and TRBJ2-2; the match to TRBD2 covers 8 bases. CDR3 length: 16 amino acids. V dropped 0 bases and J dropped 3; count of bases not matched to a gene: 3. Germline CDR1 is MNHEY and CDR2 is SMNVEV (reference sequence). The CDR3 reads CASSLSLAVYTGELFF. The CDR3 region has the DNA TGTGCCAGCAGTTTATCACTAGCGGTTTACACCGGGGAGCTGTTTTTT.

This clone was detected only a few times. The CDR3 sequence is CASSLAQWNEQFF. Here the CDR3 DNA reads TGCGCCAGCAGCTTGGCCCAGTGGAATGAGCAGTTCTTC. The chain is built from TRBV5-1 and TRBJ2-1; no definite D call. The length of the CDR3 is 13 residues. Trimming cost V 0 bases and J 7 bases, with 8 bases left between them. Per germline, CDR1 SGHRS and CDR2 YFSETQ.

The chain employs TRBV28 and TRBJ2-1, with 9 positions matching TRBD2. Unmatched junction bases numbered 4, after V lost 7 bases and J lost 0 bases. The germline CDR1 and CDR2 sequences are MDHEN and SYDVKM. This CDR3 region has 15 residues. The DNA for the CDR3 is TGTGCCAGCATACCTAGCGGGGTCTCCTACAATGAGCAGTTCTTC. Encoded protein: CASIPSGVSYNEQFF.

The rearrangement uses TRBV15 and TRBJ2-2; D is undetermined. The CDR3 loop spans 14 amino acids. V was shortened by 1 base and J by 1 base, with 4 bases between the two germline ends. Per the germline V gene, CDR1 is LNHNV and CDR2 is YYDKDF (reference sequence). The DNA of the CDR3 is TGTGCCACCAGCAGAGGTCAGAACACCGGGGAGCTGTTTTTT. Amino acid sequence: CATSRGQNTGELFF.

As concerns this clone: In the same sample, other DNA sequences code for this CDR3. CDR3 DNA sequence: TGTGCCTGGAGTGTGGGGGGGGAGCAGTACTTC. It is translated as CAWSVGGEQYF. The V and J genes are TRBV30 and TRBJ2-7; 7 nucleotides align to TRBD2. Germline-derived CDR1 and CDR2 are GTSNPN and SVGIG (reference sequence). The CDR3 runs 11 residues. The V gene end was trimmed by 0 bases and the J gene end by 7 bases; junction bases not matched to a gene: 0.

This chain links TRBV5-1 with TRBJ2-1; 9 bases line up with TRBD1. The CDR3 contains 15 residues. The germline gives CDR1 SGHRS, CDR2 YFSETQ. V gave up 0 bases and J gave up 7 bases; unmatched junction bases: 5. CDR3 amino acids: CASSLEQGAHNEQFF. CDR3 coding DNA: TGCGCCAGCAGCTTGGAACAGGGGGCGCATAATGAGCAGTTCTTC.

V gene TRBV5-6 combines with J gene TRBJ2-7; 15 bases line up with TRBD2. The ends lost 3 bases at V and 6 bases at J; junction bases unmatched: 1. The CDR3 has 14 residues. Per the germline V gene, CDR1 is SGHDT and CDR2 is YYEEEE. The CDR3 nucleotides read TGTGCCAGCAGCTGGGGACTAGCGGGAGGCGAGCAGTACTTC. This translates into CASSWGLAGGEQYF.

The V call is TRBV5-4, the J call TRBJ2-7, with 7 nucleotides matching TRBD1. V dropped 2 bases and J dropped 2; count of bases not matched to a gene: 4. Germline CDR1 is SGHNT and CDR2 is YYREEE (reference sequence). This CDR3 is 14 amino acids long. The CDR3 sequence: CASSFGDRAYEQYF. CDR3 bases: TGTGCCAGCAGCTTCGGCGACAGGGCCTACGAGCAGTACTTC.

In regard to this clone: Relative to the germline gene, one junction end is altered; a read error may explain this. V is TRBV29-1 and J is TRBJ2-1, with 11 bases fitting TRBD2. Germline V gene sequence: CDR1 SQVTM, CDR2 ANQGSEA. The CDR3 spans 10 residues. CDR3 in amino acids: CSGGDNEQFF. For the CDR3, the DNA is TGTAGCGGGGGGGACAATGAGCAGTTCTTC.

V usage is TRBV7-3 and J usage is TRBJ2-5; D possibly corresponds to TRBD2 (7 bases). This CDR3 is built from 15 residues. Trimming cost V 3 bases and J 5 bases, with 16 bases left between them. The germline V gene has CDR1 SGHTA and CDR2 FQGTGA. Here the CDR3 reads CASSLAGEGGETQYF. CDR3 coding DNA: TGTGCCAGCAGCTTGGCGGGAGAGGGGGGGGAGACCCAGTACTTC.

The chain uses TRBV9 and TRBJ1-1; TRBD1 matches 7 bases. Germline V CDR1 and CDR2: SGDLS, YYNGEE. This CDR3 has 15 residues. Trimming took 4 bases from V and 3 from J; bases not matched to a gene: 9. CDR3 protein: CASSSRTGGYTEAFF. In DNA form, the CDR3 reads TGTGCCAGCAGCTCCCGGACAGGAGGGTACACTGAAGCTTTCTTT. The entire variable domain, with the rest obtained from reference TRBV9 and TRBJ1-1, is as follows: DSGVTQTPKHLITATGQRVTLRCSPRSGDLSVYWYQQSLDQGLQFLIQYYNGEERAKGNILERFSAQQFPDLHSELNLSSLELGDSALYFCASSSRTGGYTEAFFGQGTRLTVV.

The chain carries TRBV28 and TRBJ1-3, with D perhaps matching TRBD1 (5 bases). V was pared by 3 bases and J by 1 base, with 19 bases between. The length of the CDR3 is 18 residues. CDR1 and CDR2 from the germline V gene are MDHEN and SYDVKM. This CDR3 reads CASSFFGPSRGSGNTIYF. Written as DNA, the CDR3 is TGTGCCAGCAGTTTTTTCGGACCCTCCCGGGGGTCTGGAAACACCATATATTTT.

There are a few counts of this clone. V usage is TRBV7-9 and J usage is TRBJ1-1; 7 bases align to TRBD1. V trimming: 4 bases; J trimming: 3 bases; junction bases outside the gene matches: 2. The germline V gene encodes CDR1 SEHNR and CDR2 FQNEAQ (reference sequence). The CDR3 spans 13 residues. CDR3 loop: CASSWDRDTEAFF. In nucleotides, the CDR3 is TGTGCCAGCAGCTGGGACAGAGACACTGAAGCTTTCTTT.

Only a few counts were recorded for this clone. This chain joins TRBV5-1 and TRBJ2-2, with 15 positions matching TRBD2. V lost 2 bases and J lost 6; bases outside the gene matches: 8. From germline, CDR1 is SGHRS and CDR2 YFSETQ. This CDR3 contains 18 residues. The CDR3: CASSFGTSGRIGSGELFF. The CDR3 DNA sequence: TGCGCCAGCAGCTTTGGGACTAGCGGGAGGATAGGCTCCGGGGAGCTGTTTTTT.

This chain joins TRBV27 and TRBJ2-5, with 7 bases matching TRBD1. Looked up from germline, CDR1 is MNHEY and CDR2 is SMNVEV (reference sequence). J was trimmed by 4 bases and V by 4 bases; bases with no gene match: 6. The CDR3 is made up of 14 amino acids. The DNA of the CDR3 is TGTGCCAGCAGTTCTCACAGGGGCCCAGAGACCCAGTACTTC. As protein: CASSSHRGPETQYF.

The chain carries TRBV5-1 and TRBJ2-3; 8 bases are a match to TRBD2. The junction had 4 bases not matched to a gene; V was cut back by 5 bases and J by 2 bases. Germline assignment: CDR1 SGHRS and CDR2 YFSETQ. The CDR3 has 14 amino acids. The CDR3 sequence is CASRLAEITDTQYF. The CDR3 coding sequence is TGCGCCAGCAGACTAGCGGAAATCACAGATACGCAGTATTTT. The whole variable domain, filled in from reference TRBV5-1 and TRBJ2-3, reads KAGVTQTPRYLIKTRGQQVTLSCSPISGHRSVSWYQQTPGQGLQFLFEYFSETQRNKGNFPGRFSGRQFSNSRSEMNVSTLELGDSALYLCASRLAEITDTQYFGPGTRLTVL.

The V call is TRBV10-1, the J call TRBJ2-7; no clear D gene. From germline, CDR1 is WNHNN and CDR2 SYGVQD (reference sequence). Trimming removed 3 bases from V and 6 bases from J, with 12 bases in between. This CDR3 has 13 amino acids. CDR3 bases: TGCGCCAGCAGTGAACGAGAGGCTCGCGAGCAGTACTTC. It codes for CASSEREAREQYF.

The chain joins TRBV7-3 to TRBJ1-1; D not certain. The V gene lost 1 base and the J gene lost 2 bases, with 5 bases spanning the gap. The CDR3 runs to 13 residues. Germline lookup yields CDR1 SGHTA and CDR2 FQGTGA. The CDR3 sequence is CASSLMGNTEAFF. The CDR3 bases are TGTGCCAGCAGCTTAATGGGCAACACTGAAGCTTTCTTT.

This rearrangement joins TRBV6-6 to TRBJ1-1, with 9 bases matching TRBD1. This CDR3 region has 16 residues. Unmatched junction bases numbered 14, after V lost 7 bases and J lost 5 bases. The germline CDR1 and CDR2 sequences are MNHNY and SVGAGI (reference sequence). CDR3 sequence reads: CASIGGQGNSGTEAFF. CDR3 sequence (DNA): TGTGCCAGCATAGGTGGACAGGGGAATTCAGGGACTGAAGCTTTCTTT.

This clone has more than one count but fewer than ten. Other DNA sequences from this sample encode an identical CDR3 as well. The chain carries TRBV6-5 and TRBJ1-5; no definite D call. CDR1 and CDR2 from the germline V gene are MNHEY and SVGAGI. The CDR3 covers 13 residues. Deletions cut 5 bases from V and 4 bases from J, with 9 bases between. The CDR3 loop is CASSRTGNQPQHF. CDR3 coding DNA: TGTGCCAGCAGTAGGACGGGAAATCAGCCCCAGCATTTT.

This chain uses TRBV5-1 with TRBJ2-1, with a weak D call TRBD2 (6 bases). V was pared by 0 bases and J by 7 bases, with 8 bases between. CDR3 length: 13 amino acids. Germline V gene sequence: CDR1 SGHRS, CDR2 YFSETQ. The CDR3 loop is CASSLASVNEQFF. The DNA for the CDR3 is TGCGCCAGCAGCTTGGCTAGCGTAAATGAGCAGTTCTTC.

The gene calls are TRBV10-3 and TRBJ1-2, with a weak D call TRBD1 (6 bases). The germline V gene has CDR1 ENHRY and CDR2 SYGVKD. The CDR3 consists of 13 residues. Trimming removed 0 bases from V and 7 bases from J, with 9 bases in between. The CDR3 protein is CAISESGGRGYTF. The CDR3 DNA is TGTGCCATCAGTGAGTCAGGGGGTCGTGGCTACACCTTC.

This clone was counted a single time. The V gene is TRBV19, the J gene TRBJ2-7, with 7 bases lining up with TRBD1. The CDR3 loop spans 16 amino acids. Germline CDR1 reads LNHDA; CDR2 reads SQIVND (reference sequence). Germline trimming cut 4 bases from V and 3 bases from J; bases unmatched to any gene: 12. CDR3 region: CASSTGTDKIGYEQYF. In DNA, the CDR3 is TGTGCCAGTAGTACCGGGACAGACAAGATCGGCTACGAGCAGTACTTC.

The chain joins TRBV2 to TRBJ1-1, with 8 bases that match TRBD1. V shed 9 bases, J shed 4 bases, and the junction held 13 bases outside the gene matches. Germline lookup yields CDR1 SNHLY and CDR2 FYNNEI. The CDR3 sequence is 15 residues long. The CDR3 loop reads CASISRGRSGTEAFF. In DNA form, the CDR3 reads TGTGCCAGTATATCCAGGGGGCGATCGGGCACTGAAGCTTTCTTT.

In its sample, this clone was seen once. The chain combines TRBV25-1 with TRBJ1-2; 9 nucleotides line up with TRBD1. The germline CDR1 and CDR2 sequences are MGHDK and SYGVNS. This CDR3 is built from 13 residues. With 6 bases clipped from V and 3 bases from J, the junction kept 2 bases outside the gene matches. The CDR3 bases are TGTGCCAGCAGGCGGGACAGGGACTATGGCTACACCTTC. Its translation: CASRRDRDYGYTF.

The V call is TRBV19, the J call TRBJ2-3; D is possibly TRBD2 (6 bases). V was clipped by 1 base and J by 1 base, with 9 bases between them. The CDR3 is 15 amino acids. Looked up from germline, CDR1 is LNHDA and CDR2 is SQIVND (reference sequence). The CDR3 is CASSIAASGTDTQYF. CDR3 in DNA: TGTGCCAGTAGTATAGCAGCTAGCGGCACAGATACGCAGTATTTT.

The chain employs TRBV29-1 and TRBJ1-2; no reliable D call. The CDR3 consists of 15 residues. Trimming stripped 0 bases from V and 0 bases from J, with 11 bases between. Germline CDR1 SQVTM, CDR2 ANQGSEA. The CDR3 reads CSVEEGDEANYGYTF. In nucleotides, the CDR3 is TGCAGCGTTGAAGAAGGAGACGAAGCTAACTATGGCTACACCTTC.

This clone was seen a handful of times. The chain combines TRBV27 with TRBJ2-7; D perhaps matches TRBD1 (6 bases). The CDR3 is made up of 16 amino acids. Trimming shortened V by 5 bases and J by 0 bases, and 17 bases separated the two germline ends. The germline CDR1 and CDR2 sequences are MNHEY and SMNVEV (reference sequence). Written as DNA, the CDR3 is TGTGCCAGCAGTCGCCCCCAGGGGATAGGCTCCTACGAGCAGTACTTC. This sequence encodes CASSRPQGIGSYEQYF.